Sequencing of this TCR beta chain was carried out in a study of cytomegalovirus exposure and HLA in healthy donors. Points from the study as a whole: The authors later linked a missense DCLRE1C variant to TCR beta V- and J-gene trimming. Cytomegalovirus association was assigned to 150 to 200 TCR beta chains.

Germline lookup yields CDR1 SGDLS and CDR2 YYNGEE. V lost 1 base, J lost 8 bases, and 9 bases lay in between. This CDR3 has 13 amino acids. This clone has only a few counts. Antigen specificity is unknown. The PCR contained 60 Vbeta and 13 Jbeta primers. In the source study's methods: A follow-up analysis tallied around 80 million unique TCR beta chains, roughly 10 million shared. Using immunoSEQ multiplex PCR, the repertoire was profiled, and TCRdb retains in-frame clones only, with some absent. V and J calls plus clone size are reproduced from that table; the DNA served to infer D and trimming. The sample lists 150,000 or so clones, roughly 79% seen once, with 7% in the top ten.

This receptor was obtained from a woman in her thirties or forties in good health and CMV-seropositive. The sequencing sample was made of PBMCs. The chain uses TRBV9 and TRBJ1-4; no definite D call. CDR3 DNA sequence: TGTGCCAGCAGCGTAAATGCAGGCGAAAAACTGTTTTTT. It is translated as CASSVNAGEKLFF. The whole variable domain, remainder taken from reference TRBV9 and TRBJ1-4, is DSGVTQTPKHLITATGQRVTLRCSPRSGDLSVYWYQQSLDQGLQFLIQYYNGEERAKGNILERFSAQQFPDLHSELNLSSLELGDSALYFCASSVNAGEKLFFGSGTQLSVL.